The TCR beta chain described here comes from a study of long-term antiretroviral therapy in people with HIV. In the study overall: A decade or so separates the oldest specimens from the later 2015 immediate-ART recommendation.

The CDR3 covers 15 residues. The J segment lost 1 base and the V segment lost 6 bases, leaving 3 bases of the junction unmatched. Germline loops: CDR1 LNHDA, CDR2 SQIVND (reference sequence). Investigators performed immunoSEQ version v3.0 at survey level. Repertoires were generated with immunoSEQ multiplex PCR, while TCRdb's copy carries only in-frame clones and drops some. The table includes around 20,000 clones, approximately 83% detected once. This TCR was sampled from a man between 18 and 35 years old with HIV. Sequenced material: unsorted PBMCs, taken 0.5 years before starting antiretroviral therapy. This rearrangement joins TRBV19 to TRBJ2-1; 10 bases are a match to TRBD2. The CDR3 protein is CASRRTSGSYNEQFF. The CDR3 nucleotides read TGTGCCAGTAGGCGGACTAGCGGATCCTACAATGAGCAGTTCTTC.